The rows below give T cell receptor beta chains drawn from one sample of a study of T cells expressing NK-cell markers. TCRdb reprocessed the 5' RACE reads, keeping one entry per CDR3 protein, no DNA. The sample includes 450,000 to 600,000 distinct CDR3 sequences. Sequences were obtained from blood T cells: a sorted CD56 or NKG2C T cell subset, CD4+ or CD8+ T cells, or bulk PBMC T cells (not recorded which). These receptors all come from a man aged 18-30 years in good health. CDR3s include the opening cysteine and the closing phenylalanine or tryptophan.

V gene	J gene	CDR3 length	CDR3 protein
TRBV5-1	TRBJ1-2	14	CASSLAGQGGGYTF
TRBV12-3/TRBV12-4	TRBJ2-2	16	CASSFDSGSLTGELFF
TRBV3-1	TRBJ2-3	17	CASSPGMSAGLPLTQYF
TRBV27	TRBJ1-2	14	CASSLSGGSYGYTF
TRBV6-5	TRBJ2-1	16	CASSYPGLAGYNEQFF
TRBV3-1	TRBJ2-5	13	CASSHGQGETQYF
TRBV13	TRBJ2-2	16	CASSSAGAGGTGELFF
TRBV11-2	TRBJ2-4	14	CASSLAQGPGIQYF
TRBV9	TRBJ1-3	15	CASSARGEFGNTIYF
TRBV6-1	TRBJ1-5	15	CASSEAGQANQPQHF
TRBV30	TRBJ2-7	15	CAWSATSGSSYEQYF